Listed here are 21 T cell receptor beta chains from one sample, sequenced in a study of CXCR3-negative and CXCR3-positive naive CD8 T cells (dated by TCRdb to 2018 to 2020). The instrument was a NextSeq 550. The Human TCR Profiling Kit (MiLaboratory) was used to prepare UMI-labeled 5' RACE TRB cDNA libraries. Through TCRdb reprocessing, the reads give one entry per CDR3 protein sequence; DNA is omitted. This sample's table carries about 90,000 distinct CDR3 sequences. The ten most abundant clones make up approximately 1% of the sample. What was sequenced was naive CXCR3- CD8+ T cells from blood. What this sample's cell subset or site label stands for: CD45RO-CCR7+CD27+CD95- naive CD8+ T cells lacking CXCR3 (TNR3-). These receptors were collected from a human donor in good health. Some clones in this sample may be carry-over from other donors' samples.

The chain links TRBV29-1 to TRBJ1-1; TCRdb picks TRBD1, but there is no DNA to check that call. The germline CDR1 and CDR2 sequences are SQVTM and ANQGSEA. The CDR3 has 12 amino acids. This chain's CDR3 is CSVVPGGTEAFF.

The chain recombines TRBV25-1 with TRBJ2-2. CDR1 is MGHDK and CDR2 is SYGVNS in the germline V gene. The CDR3 loop spans 12 amino acids. The CDR3 reads CASSERPGELFF.

This rearrangement joins TRBV20-1 to TRBJ2-3. The CDR3 loop spans 16 amino acids. Germline CDR1 and CDR2: DFQATT and SNEGSKA (reference sequence). CDR3 sequence: CSARDYSAASTDTQYF.

The chain uses TRBV6-6 and TRBJ2-1. CDR3 length: 11 amino acids. CDR1 is MNHNY, CDR2 SVGAGI, per germline (reference sequence). The CDR3 sequence: CARLRDHEQFF.

The chain combines TRBV5-1 with TRBJ2-7; with no DNA, the TCRdb D assignment of TRBD1 cannot be verified. The CDR3 has 15 residues. The V gene's germline CDR1 is SGHRS and CDR2 YFSETQ. The CDR3 sequence is CASSLWTGGSYEQYF.

The rearrangement uses TRBV12-5 and TRBJ2-2; TCRdb's D gene call, TRBD1, goes unchecked for lack of DNA. The CDR3 has 17 amino acids. Germline V gene lookup returns CDR1 LGHNT and CDR2 FRNRAP. The chain's CDR3 is CASGHPQDTINTGELFF.

The chain couples TRBV7-3 to TRBJ2-2; TCRdb's D call, TRBD2, is unchecked because there is no DNA. The CDR3 runs to 18 residues. Germline-derived CDR1 and CDR2 are SGHTA and FQGTGA. The CDR3 here is CASSRKGLASGTPGSCFF. Complete variable domain (other parts from reference TRBV7-3 and TRBJ2-2): GAGVSQTPSNKVTEKGKYVELRCDPISGHTALYWYRQSLGQGPEFLIYFQGTGAADDSGLPNDRFFAVRPEGSVSTLKIQRTERGDSAVYLCASSRKGLASGTPGSCFFGEGSRLTVL.

The chain uses TRBV5-1 and TRBJ2-7; TCRdb's assignment of TRBD2 cannot be checked, as there is no DNA. The V gene's germline CDR1 is SGHRS and CDR2 YFSETQ. This CDR3 is built from 14 residues. CDR3 region: CASSPWTSSYEQYF.

The rearrangement joins TRBV29-1 to TRBJ2-3; the TCRdb D gene call, TRBD1, has no DNA to confirm it. CDR3 length equals 15 residues. CDR1 SQVTM and CDR2 ANQGSEA come from the germline V gene. The chain's CDR3 is CSVEGAGGWSDTQYF.

This chain uses TRBV7-8 with TRBJ2-1; TCRdb indicates TRBD2, and absent DNA this call remains unverified. The CDR3 spans 15 residues. Per germline, CDR1 SGHVS and CDR2 FQNEAQ. Here the CDR3 reads CASSRGSSGVNEQFF.

This rearrangement joins TRBV6-4 to TRBJ2-2; TCRdb's D call, TRBD2, is unchecked because there is no DNA. CDR3 length: 16 residues. Germline CDR1 reads MRHNA; CDR2 reads SNTAGT. CDR3 sequence: CASSDGTSGNTGELFF.

The chain uses TRBV7-6 and TRBJ2-1; TCRdb returns TRBD1, unconfirmable since there is no DNA. Germline loops: CDR1 SGHVS, CDR2 FNYEAQ. CDR3 length equals 14 residues. The chain's CDR3 is CASSLDRAGNEQFF.

The chain recombines TRBV6-5 with TRBJ2-7; absent DNA, TCRdb's TRBD2 call cannot be checked. The CDR3 totals 14 residues. The germline gives CDR1 MNHEY, CDR2 SVGAGI. CDR3 sequence: CASSESGLPYEQYF.

V gene TRBV20-1 combines with J gene TRBJ2-7; TCRdb proposes TRBD1, but this gene call is untestable without DNA. This CDR3 is 15 amino acids long. From germline, CDR1 is DFQATT and CDR2 SNEGSKA (reference sequence). This CDR3 is CSASGTGRSPYEQYF.

The rearrangement uses TRBV4-1 and TRBJ2-7; TCRdb lists TRBD1, though no DNA is available to test this call. Germline V gene sequence: CDR1 MGHRA, CDR2 YSYEKL. CDR3 length equals 15 residues. The CDR3 protein is CASSQEGTGVHEQYF.

J is TRBJ1-1 and V is TRBV6-2 or TRBV6-3; as DNA is missing, the TRBD1 call by TCRdb cannot be tested. Per the germline V gene, CDR1 is MNHEY and CDR2 is SVGEGT. CDR3 length equals 14 residues. CDR3 sequence reads: CASSPTGEVGEAFF.

The chain has TRBV29-1 and TRBJ2-1; the D call of TRBD2 rests on TCRdb alone, since no DNA is present to check it. CDR1 is SQVTM and CDR2 is ANQGSEA in the germline V gene. This CDR3 region has 13 residues. CDR3 amino acids: CSERGPDFNEQFF.

V gene TRBV6-2 or TRBV6-3 combines with J gene TRBJ2-1; with no DNA, the TCRdb D assignment of TRBD1 cannot be verified. CDR1 is MNHEY, CDR2 SVGEGT, per germline. The CDR3 spans 15 residues. The CDR3 reads CASSPLLRGYNEQFF.

The chain couples TRBV28 to TRBJ2-7; no DNA is available, so the TRBD1 call from TCRdb remains unchecked. This CDR3 has 13 residues. CDR1 and CDR2 (germline): MDHEN, SYDVKM. The CDR3 region is CASSWDSLNEQYF.

The chain has TRBV28 and TRBJ1-6; TCRdb's assignment of TRBD1 cannot be checked, as there is no DNA. Germline-derived CDR1 and CDR2 are MDHEN and SYDVKM. The CDR3 has 15 amino acids. CDR3 in amino acids: CASSWGDSSLSPLHF. The entire variable domain, with the rest obtained from reference TRBV28 and TRBJ1-6, is as follows: DVKVTQSSRYLVKRTGEKVFLECVQDMDHENMFWYRQDPGLGLRLIYFSYDVKMKEKGDIPEGYSVSREKKERFSLILESASTNQTSMYLCASSWGDSSLSPLHFGNGTRLTVT.

This sequence joins TRBV7-9 and TRBJ2-1; checking the TCRdb D call of TRBD2 is not possible without DNA. The CDR3 totals 15 residues. From germline, CDR1 is SEHNR and CDR2 FQNEAQ (reference sequence). The CDR3 region is CASVWGKAAYNEQFF.